One sample yielded the 20 T cell receptor beta chains listed below, sequenced in a study of beta chain features in type 1 diabetes. Study-level points and caveats: TCRB CDR3s from Type 1 diabetes patients were moderately but significantly shorter in all four CD4+ subsets.

Their specific antigens are unknown. Isolated RNA was reverse transcribed in full, so expressed TCRB transcripts were sequenced. Assay used: immunoSEQ multiplex PCR; TCRdb lists only in-frame clones, some missing. The sample has 600,000 to 700,000 clones; under 15% are singletons. Sequencing was carried out using naive CD4+ T cells from blood. These receptors originate from a man aged 25-45 years with type 1 diabetes.

The genes are TRBV19 and TRBJ2-5; D unclear. The germline CDR1 and CDR2 sequences are LNHDA and SQIVND (reference sequence). V lost 1 base and J lost 0, with 6 bases in between. This CDR3 spans 14 amino acids. DNA for the CDR3: TGTGCCAGTAGTATAGTAGTAAACCAAGAGACCCAGTACTTC. It yields the protein CASSIVVNQETQYF.

The rearrangement links TRBV6-5 to TRBJ2-1, with D unresolved. Between the trimmed V and J ends, which lost 6 bases and 4 bases, there was a span of 10 bases. The CDR3 sequence is 13 residues long. Germline-derived CDR1 and CDR2 are MNHEY and SVGAGI. CDR3 sequence reads: CASSPRSYNEQFF. CDR3 DNA: TGTGCCAGCAGCCCTCGCAGTTACAATGAGCAGTTCTTC.

This clone was counted a few times. The genes are TRBV27 and TRBJ1-6; maybe TRBD1 (5 bases). This CDR3 spans 16 amino acids. The germline gives CDR1 MNHEY, CDR2 SMNVEV (reference sequence). The V end was cut by 6 bases, the J end by 4 bases, with 16 bases between. CDR3 protein: CASSLAGQPYNSPLHF. The CDR3 DNA sequence: TGTGCCAGCAGCTTGGCGGGGCAGCCGTATAATTCACCCCTCCACTTT.

V is TRBV10-3 and J is TRBJ2-1; no definite D call. The CDR3 spans 11 residues. V was trimmed by 5 bases and J by 5 bases, leaving 4 bases between them. Germline loops: CDR1 ENHRY, CDR2 SYGVKD. The CDR3, as DNA: TGTGCCATCAGTAACAACAATGAGCAGTTCTTC. Encoded protein: CAISNNNEQFF.

The rearrangement links TRBV13 to TRBJ1-5; D is unresolved. Germline CDR1 PRHDT, CDR2 FYEKMQ (reference sequence). Trimming stripped 0 bases from V and 6 bases from J, with 6 bases between. The CDR3 loop spans 13 amino acids. The CDR3 sequence: CASSLGSFQPQHF. The CDR3 DNA reads TGTGCCAGCAGCTTAGGCTCGTTTCAGCCCCAGCATTTT.

This clone was counted only a few times. V and J are TRBV7-9 and TRBJ2-3; D gene ambiguous. The germline V gene encodes CDR1 SEHNR and CDR2 FQNEAQ (reference sequence). The CDR3 is made up of 16 amino acids. Deletions cut 5 bases from V and 3 bases from J, with 18 bases between. CDR3 residues: CASSLWSRGWTDTQYF. The CDR3 DNA is TGTGCCAGCAGCCTCTGGAGTCGTGGTTGGACAGATACGCAGTATTTT.

This clone was seen more than once but under ten times. The chain joins TRBV4-3 to TRBJ1-2, with D hard to call. Germline V lookup: CDR1 LGHNA, CDR2 YSLEER. The CDR3 is made up of 13 amino acids. V gave up 4 bases and J gave up 8 bases, with 14 bases separating them. DNA of the CDR3: TGCGCCAGCAGCCTTATCGGGGTGGAGGGCTACACCTTC. Protein: CASSLIGVEGYTF.

This clone turned up a few times. The chain employs TRBV7-9 and TRBJ2-7; 8 bases are a match to TRBD2. This CDR3 has 15 residues. V trimming: 0 bases; J trimming: 3 bases; junction bases outside the gene matches: 4. CDR1 SEHNR and CDR2 FQNEAQ come from the germline V gene (reference sequence). The CDR3 is CASSLAASGGYEQYF. DNA for the CDR3: TGTGCCAGCAGCTTAGCAGCGAGCGGGGGCTACGAGCAGTACTTC.

This clone was recorded a few times. V usage is TRBV7-2 and J usage is TRBJ2-1; 11 bases are shared with TRBD2. The V gene's germline CDR1 is SGHTA and CDR2 FQGNSA. The CDR3 runs 17 residues. V was pared by 3 bases and J by 8 bases, with 12 bases of the junction left unmatched. DNA for the CDR3: TGTGCCAGCAGCTTTAGTACTAGCGGGGGCCTAGGCGATGAGCAGTTCTTC. It codes for CASSFSTSGGLGDEQFF.

This clone occurred a few times. The chain is built from TRBV5-1 and TRBJ2-6, with D perhaps TRBD1 or TRBD2 (5 bases each). The CDR3 consists of 16 residues. Looked up from germline, CDR1 is SGHRS and CDR2 is YFSETQ. V lost 4 bases and J 1 base, leaving 12 bases between the germline ends. CDR3 sequence: CASSGTGLSGANVLTF. The CDR3 coding sequence is TGCGCCAGCAGCGGTACAGGACTTTCTGGGGCCAACGTCCTGACTTTC.

The rearrangement joins TRBV10-3 to TRBJ2-5; TRBD1 aligns across 8 bases. Germline CDR1 and CDR2: ENHRY and SYGVKD. V lost 3 bases to trimming and J lost 4 bases; unmatched junction nucleotides: 10. This CDR3 region has 16 residues. CDR3: CAISEIGQGAGETQYF. DNA of the CDR3: TGTGCCATCAGTGAAATAGGGCAGGGGGCTGGAGAGACCCAGTACTTC.

V usage is TRBV9 and J usage is TRBJ1-2; D remains unclear. CDR3 length: 14 amino acids. Deletions cut 0 bases from V and 2 bases from J, with 8 bases between. Per germline, CDR1 SGDLS and CDR2 YYNGEE. The CDR3 region has the DNA TGTGCCAGCAGCGTAGACGGCGGAAACTATGGCTACACCTTC. Translated, it gives CASSVDGGNYGYTF. Using reference TRBV9 and TRBJ1-2 for the parts outside the CDR3, the full variable domain is DSGVTQTPKHLITATGQRVTLRCSPRSGDLSVYWYQQSLDQGLQFLIQYYNGEERAKGNILERFSAQQFPDLHSELNLSSLELGDSALYFCASSVDGGNYGYTFGSGTRLTVV.

This clone has a handful of counts. CDR3 sequence: CASSSLTGVQETQYF. The DNA for the CDR3 is TGCGCCAGCAGCTCACTGACAGGGGTTCAAGAGACCCAGTACTTC. This sequence joins TRBV5-1 and TRBJ2-5; 8 bases agree with TRBD1. CDR1 and CDR2 from the germline V gene are SGHRS and YFSETQ. CDR3 length equals 15 residues. V dropped 3 bases and J dropped 2; count of bases not matched to a gene: 6.

This chain connects TRBV4-1 to TRBJ1-6; D is uncertain. This CDR3 comprises 18 residues. The germline V gene has CDR1 MGHRA and CDR2 YSYEKL. V lost 0 bases, J lost 5 bases, and 17 bases lay in between. CDR3 sequence (DNA): TGCGCCAGCAGCCAAGAAGGTCGGCGTTGGACGGATAATTCACCCCTCCACTTT. It yields the protein CASSQEGRRWTDNSPLHF.

Only a few counts were recorded for this clone. The V and J genes are TRBV6-5 and TRBJ2-7; D gene uncertain. This CDR3 contains 11 residues. With 6 bases removed from V and 4 bases from J, the gap between germline ends came to 7 bases. Germline V CDR1 and CDR2: MNHEY, SVGAGI. In nucleotides, the CDR3 is TGTGCCAGCAGCACCGCTTACGAGCAGTACTTC. Encoded protein: CASSTAYEQYF.

The J gene is TRBJ1-2, the V gene TRBV28; D is unclear. The CDR3 extends over 10 amino acids. The V end was cut by 5 bases, the J end by 8 bases, with 6 bases between. Per the germline V gene, CDR1 is MDHEN and CDR2 is SYDVKM. The CDR3 DNA reads as TGTGCCAGCAGTCGAGGGGGCTACACCTTC. It specifies CASSRGGYTF.

The chain has TRBV29-1 and TRBJ2-3; D perhaps matches TRBD1 (6 bases). CDR1 SQVTM and CDR2 ANQGSEA come from the germline V gene. The germline V and J ends were trimmed by 6 bases and 6 bases, with 19 bases remaining between them. This CDR3 is built from 14 residues. The CDR3 protein is CSVYRAGVMDTQYF. CDR3 DNA sequence: TGCAGCGTCTACAGGGCAGGAGTTATGGATACGCAGTATTTT.

The V gene is TRBV6-1, the J gene TRBJ2-7; D gene ambiguous. Germline V gene data show CDR1 as MNHNS and CDR2 as SASEGT. V was pared by 3 bases and J by 3 bases, with 6 bases between. This CDR3 comprises 12 residues. The CDR3 DNA sequence: TGTGCCAGCAGTGACAGGAACTACGAGCAGTACTTC. As protein: CASSDRNYEQYF.

This clone was recorded a few times. CDR3 sequence: CASSSPGGPYTGELFF. DNA of the CDR3: TGTGCCAGCAGTTCCCCGGGGGGGCCATATACCGGGGAGCTGTTTTTT. This rearrangement joins TRBV7-2 to TRBJ2-2, with TRBD2 matching over 8 bases. Germline V gene data show CDR1 as SGHTA and CDR2 as FQGNSA. This CDR3 has 16 residues. Germline trimming cut 6 bases from V and 5 bases from J; bases unmatched to any gene: 11. The entire variable domain, with the rest obtained from reference TRBV7-2 and TRBJ2-2, is as follows: GAGVSQSPSNKVTEKGKDVELRCDPISGHTALYWYRQSLGQGLEFLIYFQGNSAPDKSGLPSDRFSAERTGGSVSTLTIQRTQQEDSAVYLCASSSPGGPYTGELFFGEGSRLTVL.

The gene calls are TRBV14 and TRBJ2-7; D might be TRBD2 (5 bases). Trimming left V 0 bases short and J 4 bases short, with 13 bases between. CDR3 length equals 15 residues. Germline lookup yields CDR1 SGHDN and CDR2 FVKESK. The CDR3 loop reads CASSQEGGGFYEQYF. The CDR3 bases are TGTGCCAGCAGCCAAGAAGGCGGAGGATTTTACGAGCAGTACTTC.